This T cell receptor (beta chain) was sequenced in a study of blood T cell repertoires in COVID-19. Study summary: The United States, Italy and Spain supplied acute and convalescent COVID-19 samples. T cells, B-cell-depleted T cells, or PBMCs supplied cDNA or gDNA.

The germline V gene encodes CDR1 LGHNA and CDR2 YNFKEQ. V was pared by 2 bases and J by 7 bases, with 5 bases of the junction left unmatched. The CDR3 totals 14 residues. Source study methods: From reference gene primer amplification, estimates of nucleated cell counts were derived. The data were produced by immunoSEQ multiplex PCR, yet TCRdb's version contains in-frame clones alone and is incomplete. The V and J calls and clone size are taken from that table; D and trimming were inferred from the DNA. The sample has about 75,000 clones; around 80% are singletons. V usage is TRBV4-2 and J usage is TRBJ2-7; the match to TRBD2 covers 10 bases. Sample: peripheral blood. The sequence was collected from a woman between 50 and 59 years old with acute or convalescent COVID-19. The CDR3 reads CASSQSGGAREQYF. CDR3 bases: TGTGCCAGCAGCCAAAGCGGGGGGGCGAGAGAGCAGTACTTC.